This T cell receptor beta chain was sequenced during a study of T-cell memory formation after mild COVID-19. As for the study in general: Largely donor-specific TCR clusters were found.

Study-level points and caveats: Pre-infection memory contained some responding clones, which suggested that cross-reactive memory had joined.

The CDR3 loop spans 15 amino acids. Germline V gene lookup returns CDR1 SGHRS and CDR2 YFSETQ. The J segment lost 5 bases and the V segment lost 4 bases, leaving 9 bases of the junction unmatched. This clonotype was detected a few times. Its cognate antigen is unknown. Employing constant-segment primers, 5'RACE generated TCR alpha and TCR beta cDNA libraries bearing sample barcodes and UMIs. TCRdb reprocessed the 5' RACE reads with MiXCR, giving one entry per CDR3 protein. The sample records approximately 500,000 distinct CDR3 sequences, 20% to 25% being singletons. The V gene is TRBV5-1, the J gene TRBJ2-3; 8 bases map to TRBD1. The TCR was taken from an adult woman who had mild COVID-19 (a few samples of this study predate the infection). Cell type and time point are not known. What was sequenced was PBMCs or a T cell subset sorted from them (not recorded which). CDR3 bases: TGCGCCAGCAGCCCCGGACAGGGAAACGAAGATACGCAGTATTTT. This translates into CASSPGQGNEDTQYF.